This T cell receptor beta chain derives from a study of human T cells and chemical hapten exposure. Study in general: The study patch tested 0.01% DPC on the upper back and read results at 6 days.

CDR3 length: 14 amino acids. With 2 bases removed from V and 7 bases from J, the gap between germline ends came to 11 bases. Germline CDR1 SGHTA, CDR2 FQGTGA. TCRdb ran MiXCR on the RACE reads and lists one entry per CDR3 protein. The repertoire includes about 380,000 distinct CDR3 sequences, less than 6.5% of them detected once, and 2.5% to 3% sits in the top ten. Noted time point: pre-sensitization, week 0. Treatment given: therapeutic diphenylcyclopropenone sensitization with weekly scalp DPC. Each donor was an alopecia patient between 18 and 70 years of age who qualified for DPC. Total RNA was extracted from unfractionated whole blood. This clonotype was observed a few times. Its antigen is unknown. Points from the study as a whole: Significantly more large CDR3 similarity clusters were formed by expanded TCRs than by controls.

The chain uses TRBV7-3 and TRBJ2-2; D remains ambiguous. The sequence was obtained from a woman between 45 and 60 years old with alopecia areata. Some clones in this sample may be carry-over from other donors' samples. The sequences come from whole blood, collected in connection with sensitization to the hapten diphenylcyclopropenone (DPC). CDR3 loop: CASSLHSPGGELFF. CDR3 DNA sequence: TGTGCCAGCAGCTTACACTCCCCGGGCGGGGAGCTGTTTTTT.